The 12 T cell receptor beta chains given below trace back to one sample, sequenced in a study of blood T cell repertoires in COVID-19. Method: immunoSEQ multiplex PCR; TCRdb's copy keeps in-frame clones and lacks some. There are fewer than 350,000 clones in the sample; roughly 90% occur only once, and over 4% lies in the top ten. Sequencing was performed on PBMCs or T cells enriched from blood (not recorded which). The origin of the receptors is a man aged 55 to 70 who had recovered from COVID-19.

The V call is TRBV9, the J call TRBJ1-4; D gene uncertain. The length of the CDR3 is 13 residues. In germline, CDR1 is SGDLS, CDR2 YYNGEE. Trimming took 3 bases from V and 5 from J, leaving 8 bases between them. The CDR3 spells CASSARLNEKLFF. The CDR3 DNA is TGTGCCAGCAGCGCACGACTGAATGAAAAACTGTTTTTT.

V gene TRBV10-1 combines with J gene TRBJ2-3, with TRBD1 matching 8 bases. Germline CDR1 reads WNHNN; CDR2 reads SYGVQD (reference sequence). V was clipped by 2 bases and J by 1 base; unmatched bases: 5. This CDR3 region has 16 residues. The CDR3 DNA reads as TGCGCCAGCAGTGAGGGGACAGGCTCTGGCACAGATACGCAGTATTTT. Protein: CASSEGTGSGTDTQYF.

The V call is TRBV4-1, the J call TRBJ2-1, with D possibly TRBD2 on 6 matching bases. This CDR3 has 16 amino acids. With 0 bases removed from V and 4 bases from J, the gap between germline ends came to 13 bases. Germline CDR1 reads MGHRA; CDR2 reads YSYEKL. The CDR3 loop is CASSQDGGEIYNEQFF. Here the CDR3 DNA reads TGCGCCAGCAGCCAAGATGGCGGGGAGATTTACAATGAGCAGTTCTTC.

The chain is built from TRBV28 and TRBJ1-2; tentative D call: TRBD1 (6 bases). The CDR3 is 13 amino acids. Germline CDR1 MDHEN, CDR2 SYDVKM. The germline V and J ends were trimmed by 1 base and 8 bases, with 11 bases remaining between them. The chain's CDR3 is CASSLFSGGGYTF. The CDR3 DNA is TGTGCCAGCAGTTTATTTTCGGGGGGCGGCTACACCTTC.

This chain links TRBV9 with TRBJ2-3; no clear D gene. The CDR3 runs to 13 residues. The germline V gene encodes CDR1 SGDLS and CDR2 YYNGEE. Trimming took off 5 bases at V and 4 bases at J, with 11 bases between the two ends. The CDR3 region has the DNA TGTGCCAGCAGTCCGTCGTTATCAGATACGCAGTATTTT. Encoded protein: CASSPSLSDTQYF.

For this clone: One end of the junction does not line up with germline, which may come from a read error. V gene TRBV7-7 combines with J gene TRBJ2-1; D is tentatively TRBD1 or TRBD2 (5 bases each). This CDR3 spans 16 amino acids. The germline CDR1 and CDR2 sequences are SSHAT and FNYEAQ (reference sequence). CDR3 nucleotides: TGTGCTAGCAGCTTAGCGCAGGGATCGGGTTACAATGAGCAGTTCTTC. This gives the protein CASSLAQGSGYNEQFF. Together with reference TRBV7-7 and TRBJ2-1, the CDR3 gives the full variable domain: GAGVSQSPRYKVTKRGQDVTLRCDPISSHATLYWYQQALGQGPEFLTYFNYEAQPDKSGLPSDRFSAERPEGSISTLTIQRTEQRDSAMYRCASSLAQGSGYNEQFFGPGTRLTVL.

CDR3 loop: CASSLQALPNTGELFF. DNA of the CDR3: TGTGCCAGCAGTCTACAGGCCCTACCGAACACCGGGGAGCTGTTTTTT. The rearrangement joins TRBV14 to TRBJ2-2; perhaps TRBD1 as D (5 bases). In germline, CDR1 is SGHDN, CDR2 FVKESK. Trimming stripped 6 bases from V and 0 bases from J, with 14 bases between. This CDR3 has 16 amino acids.

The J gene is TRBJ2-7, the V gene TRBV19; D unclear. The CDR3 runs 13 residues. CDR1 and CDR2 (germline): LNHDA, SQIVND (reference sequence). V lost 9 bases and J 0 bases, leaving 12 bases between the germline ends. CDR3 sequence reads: CASARLSSYEQYF. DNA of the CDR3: TGTGCCAGCGCCCGTCTGAGCTCCTACGAGCAGTACTTC.

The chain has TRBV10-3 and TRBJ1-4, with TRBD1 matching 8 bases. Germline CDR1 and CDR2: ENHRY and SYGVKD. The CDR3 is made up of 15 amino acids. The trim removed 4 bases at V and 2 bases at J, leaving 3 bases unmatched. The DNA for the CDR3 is TGTGCCATCAGTGGAAGGACAGGGACTAATGAAAAACTGTTTTTT. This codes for CAISGRTGTNEKLFF.

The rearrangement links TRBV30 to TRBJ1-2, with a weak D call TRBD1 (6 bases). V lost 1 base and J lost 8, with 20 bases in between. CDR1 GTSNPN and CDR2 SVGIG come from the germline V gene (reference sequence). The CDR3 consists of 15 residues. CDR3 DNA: TGTGCCTGGAGTGAGTCAGGGGCGAGACCCACGGGCTACACCTTC. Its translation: CAWSESGARPTGYTF.

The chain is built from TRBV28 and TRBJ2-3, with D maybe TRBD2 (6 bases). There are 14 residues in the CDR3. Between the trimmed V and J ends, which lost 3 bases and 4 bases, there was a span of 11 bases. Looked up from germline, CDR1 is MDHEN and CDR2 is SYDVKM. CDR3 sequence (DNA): TGTGCCAGCAGTTTGAGGGAGGTCCCAGATACGCAGTATTTT. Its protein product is CASSLREVPDTQYF.

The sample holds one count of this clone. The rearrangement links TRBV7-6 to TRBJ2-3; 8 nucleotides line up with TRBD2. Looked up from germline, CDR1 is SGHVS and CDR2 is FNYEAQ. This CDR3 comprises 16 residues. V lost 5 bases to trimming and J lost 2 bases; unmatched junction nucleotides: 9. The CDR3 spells CASSPRIAGHTDTQYF. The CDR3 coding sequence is TGTGCCAGCAGCCCCCGGATAGCGGGACACACAGATACGCAGTATTTT.